Below, one T cell receptor beta chain is given with its context. Its specificity is unknown. The data belong to a study of PD-L1 blockade in urothelial cancer. Turning to the study itself: Blood was analyzed 3 weeks (second dose) and 6 weeks after treatment start. Specimens of blood held a median count of roughly 150,000 T cells. Broader study findings: Stronger expansion of tumor-associated clones in blood at 3 weeks distinguished durable-benefit patients.

The assay was immunoSEQ multiplex PCR, and TCRdb's table has in-frame clones only and misses some. Here the sample spans about 39,000 clones, roughly nine tenths being singletons. Specified time point: pretreatment peripheral blood. Sample contribution per patient ranged from 1 to 8, covering pretreatment and on-treatment. This specimen was PBMCs, taken around atezolizumab (anti-PD-L1) treatment. The sequence derives from a woman aged 60-75 years with urothelial cancer.

CDR3 DNA sequence: TGTGCCAGTAGTGCGTCCCAGCGAAAAGAGACCCAGTACTTC. This codes for CASSASQRKETQYF. The V call is TRBV19, the J call TRBJ2-5; D unresolved. CDR1 is LNHDA, CDR2 SQIVND, per germline (reference sequence). The CDR3 loop spans 14 amino acids. The V end was cut by 5 bases, the J end by 3 bases, with 13 bases between.